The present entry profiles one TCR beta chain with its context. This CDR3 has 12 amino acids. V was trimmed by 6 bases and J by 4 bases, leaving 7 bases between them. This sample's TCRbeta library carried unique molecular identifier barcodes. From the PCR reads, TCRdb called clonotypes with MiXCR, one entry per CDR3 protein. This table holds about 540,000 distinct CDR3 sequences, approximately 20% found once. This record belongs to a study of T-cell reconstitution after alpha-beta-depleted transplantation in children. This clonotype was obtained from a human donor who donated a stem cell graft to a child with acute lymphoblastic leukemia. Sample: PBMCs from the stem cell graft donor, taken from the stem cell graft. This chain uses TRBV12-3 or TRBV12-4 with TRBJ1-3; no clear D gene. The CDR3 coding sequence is TGTGCCAGCAGAAGAAGAGGAAACACCATATATTTT. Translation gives CASRRRGNTIYF.